Listed below are T cell receptor beta chains from one sample, sequenced in a study of cytomegalovirus exposure and HLA in healthy donors. Profiling relied on immunoSEQ multiplex PCR, and the TCRdb table lists in-frame clones only, not all of them. The data contain roughly 100,000 clones, just over 70% of them singletons. The sequencing sample was made of PBMCs. These receptor sequences come from a boy younger than 18 in good health and CMV-seronegative. CDR3s include the opening cysteine and the closing phenylalanine or tryptophan.

V gene | CDR3 length | CDR3 protein
TRBV19 | 16 | CASSRLQAGGRETQYF
TRBV5-8 | 12 | CASSFGNTEAFF
TRBV10-3 | 14 | CAISDRQGGDTQYF
TRBV5-1 | 14 | CASSWGPDSYEQYF
TRBV6-5 | 14 | CASSRDTNSYEQYF
TRBV5-1 | 14 | CASSSGTGRDTQYF
TRBV6-1 | 15 | CASISGQVDLPEQFF
TRBV18 | 13 | CASSPGTAYEQYF
TRBV7-2 | 16 | CASSSTGGVRNTEAFF
TRBV25-1 | 15 | CASSELDRGNEKLFF
TRBV7-8 | 12 | CASSSVAGTQYF
TRBV18 | 14 | CASSRTSGSYEQYF
TRBV5-8 | 15 | CASSRGYGSSYEQYF
TRBV9 | 15 | CASSVDGTGGEKLFF
TRBV5-6 | 15 | CASSSLGRANTEAFF
TRBV5-1 | 14 | CASSPQVDYETQYF